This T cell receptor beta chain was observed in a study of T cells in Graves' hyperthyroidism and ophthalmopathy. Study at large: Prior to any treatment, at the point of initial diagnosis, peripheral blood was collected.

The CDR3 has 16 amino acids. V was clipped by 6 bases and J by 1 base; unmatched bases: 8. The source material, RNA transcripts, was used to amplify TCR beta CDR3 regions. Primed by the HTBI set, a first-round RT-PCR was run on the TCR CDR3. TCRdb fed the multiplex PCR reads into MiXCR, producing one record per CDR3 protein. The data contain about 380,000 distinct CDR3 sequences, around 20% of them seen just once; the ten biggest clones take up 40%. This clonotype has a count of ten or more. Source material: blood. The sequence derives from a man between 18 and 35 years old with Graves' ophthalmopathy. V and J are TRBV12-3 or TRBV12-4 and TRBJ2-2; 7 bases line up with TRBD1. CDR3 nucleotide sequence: TGTGCCAGCAGCCCCAAACAGGGGTTGAACACCGGGGAGCTGTTTTTT. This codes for CASSPKQGLNTGELFF.